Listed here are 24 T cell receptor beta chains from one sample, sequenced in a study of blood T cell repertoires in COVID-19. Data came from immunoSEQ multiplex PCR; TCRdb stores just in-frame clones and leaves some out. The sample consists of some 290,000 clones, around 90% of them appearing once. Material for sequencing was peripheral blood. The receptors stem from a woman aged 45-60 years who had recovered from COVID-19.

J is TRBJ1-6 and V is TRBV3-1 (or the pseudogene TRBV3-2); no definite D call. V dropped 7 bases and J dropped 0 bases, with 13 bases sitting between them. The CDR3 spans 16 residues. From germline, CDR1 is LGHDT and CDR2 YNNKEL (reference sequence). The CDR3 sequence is CASTPTHSSYNSPLHF. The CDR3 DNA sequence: TGTGCCAGCACCCCAACCCATAGCTCCTATAATTCACCCCTCCACTTT.

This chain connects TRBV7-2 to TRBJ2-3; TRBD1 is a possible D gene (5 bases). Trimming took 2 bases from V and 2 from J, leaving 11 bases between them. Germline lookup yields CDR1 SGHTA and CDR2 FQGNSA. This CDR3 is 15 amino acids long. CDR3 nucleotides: TGTGCCAGCAGCTTATCCGACAGCTTCACAGATACGCAGTATTTT. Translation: CASSLSDSFTDTQYF.

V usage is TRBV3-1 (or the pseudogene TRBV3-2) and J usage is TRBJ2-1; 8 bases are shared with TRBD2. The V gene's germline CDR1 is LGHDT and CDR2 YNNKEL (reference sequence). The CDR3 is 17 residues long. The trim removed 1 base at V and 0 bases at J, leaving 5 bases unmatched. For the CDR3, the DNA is TGTGCCAGCAGCCAAGGGCTAAGCGGGGGCTCCTACAATGAGCAGTTCTTC. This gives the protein CASSQGLSGGSYNEQFF.

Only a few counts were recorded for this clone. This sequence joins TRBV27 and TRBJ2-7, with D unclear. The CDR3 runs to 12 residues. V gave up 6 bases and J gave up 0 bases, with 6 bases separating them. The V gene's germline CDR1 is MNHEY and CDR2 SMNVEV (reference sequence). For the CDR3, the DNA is TGTGCCAGCAGCGCCAGCTCCTACGAGCAGTACTTC. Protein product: CASSASSYEQYF.

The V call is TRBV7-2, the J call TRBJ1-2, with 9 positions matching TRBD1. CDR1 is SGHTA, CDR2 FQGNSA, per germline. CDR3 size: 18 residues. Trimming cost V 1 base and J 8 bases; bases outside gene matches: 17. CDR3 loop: CASSLGGQGPVLLWGYTF. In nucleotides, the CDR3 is TGTGCCAGCAGCTTAGGGGGACAGGGACCAGTCCTTTTATGGGGCTACACCTTC.

CDR3 amino acids: CASSSTLLADTQYF. The CDR3 DNA reads TGTGCCAGCAGCTCAACTCTTCTGGCAGATACGCAGTATTTT. The chain employs TRBV3-1 (or the pseudogene TRBV3-2) and TRBJ2-3, with D hard to call. Trimming took off 5 bases at V and 4 bases at J, with 13 bases between the two ends. Germline CDR1 is LGHDT and CDR2 is YNNKEL (reference sequence). The CDR3 covers 14 residues.

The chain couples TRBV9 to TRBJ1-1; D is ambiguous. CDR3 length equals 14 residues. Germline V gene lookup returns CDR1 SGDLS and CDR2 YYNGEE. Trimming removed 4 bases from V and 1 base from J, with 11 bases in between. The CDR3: CASSLRQTNTEAFF. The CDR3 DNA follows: TGTGCCAGCAGCCTCAGACAAACGAACACTGAAGCTTTCTTT.

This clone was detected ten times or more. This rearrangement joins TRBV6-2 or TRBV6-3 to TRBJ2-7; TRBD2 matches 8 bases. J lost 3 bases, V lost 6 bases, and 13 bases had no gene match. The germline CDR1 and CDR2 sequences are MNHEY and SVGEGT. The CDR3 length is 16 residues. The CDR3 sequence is CASSSDVLAGHYEQYF. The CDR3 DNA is TGTGCCAGCAGCTCCGACGTCCTAGCGGGCCACTACGAGCAGTACTTC.

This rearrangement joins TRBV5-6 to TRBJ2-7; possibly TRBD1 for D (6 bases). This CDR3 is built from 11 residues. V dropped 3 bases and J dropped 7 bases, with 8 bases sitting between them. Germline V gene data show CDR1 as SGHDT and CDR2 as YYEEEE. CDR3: CASSWGREQYF. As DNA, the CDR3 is TGTGCCAGCAGCTGGGGGCGGGAGCAGTACTTC.

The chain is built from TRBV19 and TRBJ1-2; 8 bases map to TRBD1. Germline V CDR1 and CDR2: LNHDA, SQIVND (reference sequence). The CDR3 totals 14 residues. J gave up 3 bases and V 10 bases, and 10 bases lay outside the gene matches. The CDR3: CAIRTGTFDYGYTF. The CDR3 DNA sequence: TGTGCCATTCGGACAGGGACCTTTGACTATGGCTACACCTTC.

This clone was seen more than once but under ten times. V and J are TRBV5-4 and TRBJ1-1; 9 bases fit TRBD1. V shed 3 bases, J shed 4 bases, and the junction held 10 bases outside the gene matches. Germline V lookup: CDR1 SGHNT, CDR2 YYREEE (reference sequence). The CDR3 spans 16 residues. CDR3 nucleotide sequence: TGTGCCAGCAGCTACAACGGACAGGGGCCGAGCACTGAAGCTTTCTTT. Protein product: CASSYNGQGPSTEAFF.

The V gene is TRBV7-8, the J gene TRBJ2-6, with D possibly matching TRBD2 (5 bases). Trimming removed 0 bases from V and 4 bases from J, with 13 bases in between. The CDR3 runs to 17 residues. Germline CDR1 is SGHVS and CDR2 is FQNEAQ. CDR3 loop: CASSLAWAGPGANVLTF. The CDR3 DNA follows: TGTGCCAGCAGCTTAGCGTGGGCGGGTCCCGGGGCCAACGTCCTGACTTTC.

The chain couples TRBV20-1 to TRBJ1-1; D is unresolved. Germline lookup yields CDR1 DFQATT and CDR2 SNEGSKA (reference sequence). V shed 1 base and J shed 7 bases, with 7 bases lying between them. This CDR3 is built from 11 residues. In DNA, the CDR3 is TGCAGTGCTAGAGGGAGGGTTGAAGCTTTCTTT. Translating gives CSARGRVEAFF.

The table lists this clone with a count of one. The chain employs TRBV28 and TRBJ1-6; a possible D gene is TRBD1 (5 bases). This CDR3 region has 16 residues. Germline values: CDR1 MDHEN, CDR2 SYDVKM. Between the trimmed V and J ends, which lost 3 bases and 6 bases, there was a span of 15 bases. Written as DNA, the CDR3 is TGTGCCAGCAGTTTTGGGGGGGGGTTAGGTAATTCACCCCTCCACTTT. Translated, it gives CASSFGGGLGNSPLHF. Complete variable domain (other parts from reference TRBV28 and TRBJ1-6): DVKVTQSSRYLVKRTGEKVFLECVQDMDHENMFWYRQDPGLGLRLIYFSYDVKMKEKGDIPEGYSVSREKKERFSLILESASTNQTSMYLCASSFGGGLGNSPLHFGNGTRLTVT.

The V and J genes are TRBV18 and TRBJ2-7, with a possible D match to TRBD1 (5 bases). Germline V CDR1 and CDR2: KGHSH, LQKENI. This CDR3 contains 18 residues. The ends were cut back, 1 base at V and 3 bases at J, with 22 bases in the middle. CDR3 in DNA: TGTGCCAGCTCACCACTTCGGCCGGGTGGACACCAAGTCTACGAGCAGTACTTC. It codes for CASSPLRPGGHQVYEQYF. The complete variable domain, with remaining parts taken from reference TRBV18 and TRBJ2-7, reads NAGVMQNPRHLVRRRGQEARLRCSPMKGHSHVYWYRQLPEEGLKFMVYLQKENIIDESGMPKERFSAEFPKEGPSILRIQQVVRGDSAAYFCASSPLRPGGHQVYEQYFGPGTRLTVT.

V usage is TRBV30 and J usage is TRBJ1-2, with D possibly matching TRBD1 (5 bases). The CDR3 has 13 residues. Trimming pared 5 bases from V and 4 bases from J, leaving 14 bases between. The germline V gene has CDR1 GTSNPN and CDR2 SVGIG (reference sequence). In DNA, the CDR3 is TGTGCCTGGGACCCTAGGGGAATCTATGGCTACACCTTC. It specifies CAWDPRGIYGYTF.

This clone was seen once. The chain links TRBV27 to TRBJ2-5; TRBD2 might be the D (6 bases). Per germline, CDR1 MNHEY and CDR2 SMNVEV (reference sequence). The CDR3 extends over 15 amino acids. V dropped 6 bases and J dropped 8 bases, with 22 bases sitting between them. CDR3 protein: CASSPRDSGLQTQYF. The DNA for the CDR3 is TGTGCCAGCAGCCCAAGGGACTCGGGCCTTCAAACCCAGTACTTC.

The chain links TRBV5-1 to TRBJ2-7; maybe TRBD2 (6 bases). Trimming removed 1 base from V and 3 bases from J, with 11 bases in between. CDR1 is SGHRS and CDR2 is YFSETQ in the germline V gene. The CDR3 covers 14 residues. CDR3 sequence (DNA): TGCGCCAGCAGCTTGATTAGCGGAGTCTACGAGCAGTACTTC. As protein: CASSLISGVYEQYF.

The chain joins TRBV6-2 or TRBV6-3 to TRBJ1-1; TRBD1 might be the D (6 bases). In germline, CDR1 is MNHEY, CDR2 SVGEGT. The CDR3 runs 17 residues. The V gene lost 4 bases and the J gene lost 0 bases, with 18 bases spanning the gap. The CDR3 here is CASSSTTGPTLNTEAFF. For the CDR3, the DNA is TGTGCCAGCAGTTCCACGACAGGACCCACTTTGAACACTGAAGCTTTCTTT.

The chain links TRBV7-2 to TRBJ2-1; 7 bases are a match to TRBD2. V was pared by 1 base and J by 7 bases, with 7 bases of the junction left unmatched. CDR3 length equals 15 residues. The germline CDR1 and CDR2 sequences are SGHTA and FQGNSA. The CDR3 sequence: CASSLVWGGGNEQFF. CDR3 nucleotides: TGTGCCAGCAGCTTAGTATGGGGGGGTGGGAATGAGCAGTTCTTC.

CDR3 sequence reads: CASSVGDRNYGYTF. DNA for the CDR3: TGTGCCAGCAGCGTCGGGGACAGGAACTATGGCTACACCTTC. V gene TRBV9 combines with J gene TRBJ1-2, with 8 positions matching TRBD1. The V and J ends lost 2 bases and 2 bases, in that order; junction bases with no gene match: 2. The CDR3 has 14 amino acids. The germline V gene encodes CDR1 SGDLS and CDR2 YYNGEE. The full variable domain, rest sourced from reference TRBV9 and TRBJ1-2, is DSGVTQTPKHLITATGQRVTLRCSPRSGDLSVYWYQQSLDQGLQFLIQYYNGEERAKGNILERFSAQQFPDLHSELNLSSLELGDSALYFCASSVGDRNYGYTFGSGTRLTVV.

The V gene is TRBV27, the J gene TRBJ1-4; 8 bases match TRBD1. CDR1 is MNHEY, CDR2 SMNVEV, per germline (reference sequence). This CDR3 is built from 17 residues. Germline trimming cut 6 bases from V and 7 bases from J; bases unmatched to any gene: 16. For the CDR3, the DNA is TGTGCCAGCAGGTCCGGGACAGGACGTGGTGTGCGTGAAAAACTGTTTTTT. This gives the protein CASRSGTGRGVREKLFF.

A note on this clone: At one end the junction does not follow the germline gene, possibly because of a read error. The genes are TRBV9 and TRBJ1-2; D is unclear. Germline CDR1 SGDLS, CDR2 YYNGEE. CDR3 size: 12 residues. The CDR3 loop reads CASSGRPGGIGF. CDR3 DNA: TGTGCCAGCAGCGGCCGACCGGGAGGGATTGGCTTC.

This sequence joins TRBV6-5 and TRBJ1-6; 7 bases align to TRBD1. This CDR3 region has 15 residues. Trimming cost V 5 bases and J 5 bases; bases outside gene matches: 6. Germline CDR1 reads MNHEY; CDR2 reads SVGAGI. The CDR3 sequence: CASSRQGENNSPLHF. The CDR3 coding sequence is TGTGCCAGCAGTCGACAGGGAGAAAATAATTCACCCCTCCACTTT.